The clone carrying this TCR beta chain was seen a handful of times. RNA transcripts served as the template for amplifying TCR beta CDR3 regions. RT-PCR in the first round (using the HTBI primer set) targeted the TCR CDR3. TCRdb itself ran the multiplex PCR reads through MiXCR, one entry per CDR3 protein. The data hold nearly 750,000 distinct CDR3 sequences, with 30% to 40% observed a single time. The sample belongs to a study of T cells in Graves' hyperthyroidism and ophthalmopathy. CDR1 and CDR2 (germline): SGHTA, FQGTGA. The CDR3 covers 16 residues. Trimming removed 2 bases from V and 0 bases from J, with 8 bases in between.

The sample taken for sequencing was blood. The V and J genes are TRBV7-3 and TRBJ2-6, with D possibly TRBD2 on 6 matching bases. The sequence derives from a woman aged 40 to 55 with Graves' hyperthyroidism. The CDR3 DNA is TGTGCCAGCAGCTTAGGGGGGTCCTCTGGGGCCAACGTCCTGACTTTC. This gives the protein CASSLGGSSGANVLTF.